The clone carrying this TCR beta chain has a handful of counts. This CDR3 is 14 amino acids long. J was trimmed by 5 bases and V by 3 bases; bases with no gene match: 7. The germline CDR1 and CDR2 sequences are SGDLS and YYNGEE. This sample stems from a study of blood T cell repertoires in COVID-19. Profiled with immunoSEQ multiplex PCR; TCRdb holds only in-frame clones, not every one. The sample has some 150,000 clones; about four fifths are singletons. The clonotype originates from a man aged 45-65 years who had recovered from COVID-19. Material for sequencing was PBMCs or T cells enriched from blood (not recorded which). The rearrangement uses TRBV9 and TRBJ1-2; 7 positions agree with TRBD1. The CDR3: CASSAAGGLYGYTF. The CDR3 nucleotides read TGTGCCAGCAGCGCAGCAGGGGGGTTGTATGGCTACACCTTC.